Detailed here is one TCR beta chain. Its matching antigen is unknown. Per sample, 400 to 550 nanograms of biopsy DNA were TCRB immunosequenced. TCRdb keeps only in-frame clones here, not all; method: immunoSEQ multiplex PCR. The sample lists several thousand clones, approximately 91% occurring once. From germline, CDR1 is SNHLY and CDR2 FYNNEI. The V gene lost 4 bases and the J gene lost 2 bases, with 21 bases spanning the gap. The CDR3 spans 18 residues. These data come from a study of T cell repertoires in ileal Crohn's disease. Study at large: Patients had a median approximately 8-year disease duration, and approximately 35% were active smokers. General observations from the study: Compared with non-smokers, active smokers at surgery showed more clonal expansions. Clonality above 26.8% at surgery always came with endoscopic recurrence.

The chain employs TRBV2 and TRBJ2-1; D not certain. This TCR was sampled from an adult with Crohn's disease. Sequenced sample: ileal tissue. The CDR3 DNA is TGTGCCAGCAGTGCTCTCCTGTACGACGGAACCCCCTACAATGAGCAGTTCTTC. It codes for CASSALLYDGTPYNEQFF.